The clone carrying this T cell receptor beta chain showed up just a few times. Being one base from a much bigger clone, this may be a read error. This entry is derived from a study of Graves' ophthalmopathy and Graves' hyperthyroidism. RNA served as the template for amplifying TCR beta CDR3 regions. First-round RT-PCR with HTBI primers preceded a second-round multiplex PCR. TCRdb called the multiplex PCR reads again in MiXCR, with one record for every CDR3 protein. The sample lists about 500,000 distinct CDR3 sequences, 13% to 15% occurring once. This receptor was obtained from a woman aged 25 to 39 with Graves' ophthalmopathy. Material for sequencing was blood.

The CDR3 DNA is TGTGCCAGCAGCTCCTTGAGCTCCTATAATTCACCCCTCCACTTT. It codes for CASSSLSSYNSPLHF. The chain couples TRBV11-2 to TRBJ1-6; D is unresolved. V lost 4 bases and J 0 bases, leaving 7 bases between the germline ends. This CDR3 is built from 15 residues. The germline V gene encodes CDR1 SGHAT and CDR2 FQNNGV. The entire variable domain, with the rest obtained from reference TRBV11-2 and TRBJ1-6, is as follows: EAGVAQSPRYKIIEKRQSVAFWCNPISGHATLYWYQQILGQGPKLLIQFQNNGVVDDSQLPKDRFSAERLKGVDSTLKIQPAKLEDSAVYLCASSSLSSYNSPLHFGNGTRLTVT.